The following is a T cell receptor beta chain sequence with its context. The antigen remains undetermined. Repertoires were generated with immunoSEQ multiplex PCR, while TCRdb's copy carries only in-frame clones and drops some. The sample holds hundreds of thousands of clones, roughly 71% seen once. This sample was included in a study of cytotoxic CD8 clonotypes in ibrutinib-treated CLL. Study in general: The group held 11 relapsed/refractory and fewer than 16 treatment-naive patients, with under 18 IGHV unmutated. Mean yields were approximately 270,000 productive templates and over 85,000 productive rearrangements per sample.

The CDR3 is made up of 21 amino acids. V shed 2 bases, J shed 6 bases, and the junction held 18 bases outside the gene matches. Germline values: CDR1 MNHEY, CDR2 SMNVEV (reference sequence). General study points: Relative to age-matched healthy donors, clonality at baseline was higher, and it tracked circulating CD8+ T-cell counts.

V usage is TRBV27 and J usage is TRBJ2-3; 15 bases line up with TRBD2. Sequencing used PBMCs, obtained after 36 months of ibrutinib treatment. The TCR was taken from a human donor with chronic lymphocytic leukemia. CDR3 sequence reads: CASSLDYAVGTSGGRRDTQYF. CDR3 sequence (DNA): TGTGCCAGCAGTTTAGACTATGCGGTGGGGACTAGCGGGGGGCGCAGGGATACGCAGTATTTT.